This TCR beta chain was sequenced in a study of blood T cell repertoires in COVID-19. At the level of the study: Whether acute or convalescent, the COVID-19 samples came from the United States, Italy and Spain. The analysed material was cDNA or gDNA that came from T cells, B-cell-depleted T cells, or PBMCs.

This CDR3 spans 14 amino acids. Germline V gene sequence: CDR1 SGHRS, CDR2 YFSETQ. The V gene end was trimmed by 0 bases and the J gene end by 6 bases; junction bases not matched to a gene: 2. In the authors' methods: Nucleated cell counts were estimated from reference gene primer amplification. Produced via immunoSEQ multiplex PCR; TCRdb's table is partial and in-frame only. Clone size and V and J calls were adopted from that table, with D and trimming inferred from the DNA. The sample includes approximately 58,000 clones, approximately 82% seen only once; the top ten take about 6%. This rearrangement joins TRBV5-1 to TRBJ2-1; 8 bases line up with TRBD1. The receptor was derived from a woman between 55 and 75 years old with acute or convalescent COVID-19. Sequenced material: peripheral blood. As DNA, the CDR3 is TGCGCCAGCAGCTTGGGCCAGGGGGCCAATGAGCAGTTCTTC. Its protein is CASSLGQGANEQFF.